The 12 T cell receptor beta chains given below trace back to one sample, sequenced in a study of neurological immune-mediated disorders. TCRdb passed the 5' RACE reads through MiXCR, listing each CDR3 protein once. The top ten clones hold more than 5% of a sample with over 45,000 distinct CDR3 sequences, around 3.3% of them seen once. The sample comprised PBMCs. The source of these receptors is a middle-aged man with multiple sclerosis.

This clonotype was observed many times. This sequence joins TRBV5-1 and TRBJ2-3; no clear D. The germline CDR1 and CDR2 sequences are SGHRS and YFSETQ. Trimming cost V 0 bases and J 3 bases, with 5 bases left between them. The CDR3 is 13 amino acids. Written as DNA, the CDR3 is TGCGCCAGCAGCTTGGTTCTGACAGATACGCAGTATTTT. The encoded protein is CASSLVLTDTQYF.

This clonotype occurred many times. This rearrangement joins TRBV6-5 to TRBJ1-2; D unresolved. Germline V gene lookup returns CDR1 MNHEY and CDR2 SVGAGI. The ends were cut back, 0 bases at V and 4 bases at J, with 3 bases in the middle. This CDR3 has 12 residues. CDR3 region: CASSYSGYGYTF. In DNA, the CDR3 is TGTGCCAGCAGTTACTCAGGCTATGGCTACACCTTC.

This clonotype has a count of ten or more. This sequence joins TRBV6-6 and TRBJ1-5; the D is unclear. Germline CDR1 MNHNY, CDR2 SVGAGI (reference sequence). V dropped 5 bases and J dropped 4 bases, with 9 bases sitting between them. The CDR3 is made up of 13 amino acids. The CDR3: CASSPNDNQPQHF. Here the CDR3 DNA reads TGTGCCAGCAGTCCGAATGATAATCAGCCCCAGCATTTT.

This clonotype was recorded at least ten times. The V and J genes are TRBV5-5 and TRBJ2-5, with TRBD2 matching 8 bases. Germline trimming cut 4 bases from V and 2 bases from J; bases unmatched to any gene: 7. The CDR3 consists of 15 residues. Germline V gene data show CDR1 as SGHKS and CDR2 as YYEKEE (reference sequence). CDR3 sequence (DNA): TGTGCCAGCAGCCCGGCCGCGGGGGGACAAGAGACCCAGTACTTC. Residues: CASSPAAGGQETQYF.

This clonotype turned up a few times. A much more abundant neighbour one base away suggests this may be a read error. This chain joins TRBV18 and TRBJ2-5; the D is unclear. Trimming removed 5 bases from V and 4 bases from J, with 5 bases in between. Germline CDR1 KGHSH, CDR2 LQKENI. This CDR3 region has 11 residues. CDR3 protein: CASSTRETQYF. CDR3 nucleotides: TGTGCCAGCTCAACACGAGAGACCCAGTACTTC.

This clonotype appeared many times. The chain employs TRBV14 and TRBJ1-1; a possible D gene is TRBD1 (5 bases). V gave up 5 bases and J gave up 8 bases, with 15 bases separating them. The CDR3 has 13 amino acids. In germline, CDR1 is SGHDN, CDR2 FVKESK. Here the CDR3 reads CASSSNQGSEAFF. DNA for the CDR3: TGTGCCAGCAGCTCAAATCAGGGATCGGAAGCTTTCTTT.

The table lists this clonotype with many counts. The chain carries TRBV6-5 and TRBJ1-1, with D possibly matching TRBD1 (5 bases). V lost 2 bases and J lost 4, with 11 bases in between. The germline gives CDR1 MNHEY, CDR2 SVGAGI. The CDR3 runs 14 residues. CDR3 in DNA: TGTGCCAGCAGTTACGGGGCGCAAAGCACTGAAGCTTTCTTT. It specifies CASSYGAQSTEAFF.

This clonotype was seen ten or more times. This rearrangement joins TRBV5-1 to TRBJ2-3; either TRBD1 or TRBD2 may fit D (5 bases each). CDR1 and CDR2 (germline): SGHRS, YFSETQ. With 1 base removed from V and 9 bases from J, the gap between germline ends came to 15 bases. CDR3 length: 14 residues. The DNA of the CDR3 is TGCGCCAGCAGCTTGTTGTCTCCACGGGACACGCAGTATTTT. This codes for CASSLLSPRDTQYF.

Of note for this clonotype: Its ends do not fully match the called genes, so a read error is possible. The chain joins TRBV3-1 to TRBJ1-5; 8 bases align to TRBD1. The CDR3 has 14 residues. Per germline, CDR1 LGHDT and CDR2 YNNKEL (reference sequence). CDR3 in amino acids: CASSPGQVNQPQNF. CDR3 nucleotide sequence: TGTGCCAGCAGCCCGGGACAGGTCAATCAGCCCCAGAATTTT.

This clonotype has at least ten counts. This chain connects TRBV5-6 to TRBJ2-1; TRBD2 matches at 11 bases. From germline, CDR1 is SGHDT and CDR2 YYEEEE. The J segment lost 7 bases and the V segment lost 1 base, leaving 4 bases of the junction unmatched. The CDR3 is 15 residues long. CDR3 in DNA: TGTGCCAGCAGCTTGCTTAGCGGGGGGGCAAATGAGCAGTTCTTC. Translation gives CASSLLSGGANEQFF.

This clonotype showed up just a few times. The V call is TRBV12-3 or TRBV12-4, the J call TRBJ1-5; D is unclear. The CDR3 loop spans 12 amino acids. Trimming stripped 4 bases from V and 5 bases from J, with 6 bases between. The CDR3 DNA reads TGTGCCAGCAGTTCCATGTATCAGCCCCAGCATTTT. This encodes CASSSMYQPQHF.

This clonotype was seen repeatedly, ten times or more. The chain carries TRBV6-1 and TRBJ1-1; possible D gene TRBD1, 6 bases. V was shortened by 7 bases and J by 7 bases, with 13 bases between the two germline ends. In germline, CDR1 is MNHNS, CDR2 SASEGT. This CDR3 region has 12 residues. The DNA for the CDR3 is TGTGCCAGCACCTTGAAAGGGGGTGAAGCTTTCTTT. The encoded protein is CASTLKGGEAFF.